This T cell receptor (beta chain) was retrieved from a study of identifying expanded T cells in peripheral blood. TCRdb keeps only in-frame clones here, not all; method: immunoSEQ multiplex PCR. The table lists approximately 86,000 clones, 80% to 90% of them singletons. The CDR3 consists of 14 residues. Trimming left V 7 bases short and J 5 bases short, with 17 bases between. Germline V gives CDR1 SNHLY, CDR2 FYNNEI. The chain employs TRBV2 and TRBJ1-2, with unresolved D. The specimen sequenced was blood. The sequence derives from a person aged 18 to 70 in good health. CDR3 nucleotides: TGTGCCAGCAATCAGGCGGCTTATCTGTATGGCTACACCTTC. Translated, it gives CASNQAAYLYGYTF.